This passage covers 8 T cell receptor beta chains from one sample sequenced in a study of blood T cells in healthy people across ages. A second PCR of roughly 7 to 11 cycles used a sample-barcoded 5' primer and a J-beta primer mix. TCRdb re-derived calls from the 5' RACE reads in MiXCR, one entry per CDR3 protein. The sample has 1.5 million to 2 million distinct CDR3 sequences, roughly 49% seen once; the top ten hold about 2.1%. Sequenced: blood. The receptors derive from a woman between 40 and 55 years old in good health.

This chain links TRBV19 with TRBJ1-4, with D hard to call. Germline lookup yields CDR1 LNHDA and CDR2 SQIVND (reference sequence). CDR3 length: 14 amino acids. The V end was cut by 4 bases, the J end by 6 bases, with 12 bases between. This chain's CDR3 is CASSTGRWYEKLFF. For the CDR3, the DNA is TGTGCCAGTAGTACAGGTCGGTGGTATGAAAAACTGTTTTTT.

The rearrangement links TRBV28 to TRBJ2-7, with D tentatively TRBD1 or TRBD2 (5 bases each). The V gene lost 2 bases and the J gene lost 3 bases, with 20 bases spanning the gap. The germline V gene has CDR1 MDHEN and CDR2 SYDVKM. The CDR3 loop spans 17 amino acids. The CDR3 bases are TGTGCCAGCAGTTTAGTGAGGGGTGGAAAGGGAAACTACGAGCAGTACTTC. Translating it yields CASSLVRGGKGNYEQYF. Together with reference TRBV28 and TRBJ2-7, the CDR3 gives the full variable domain: DVKVTQSSRYLVKRTGEKVFLECVQDMDHENMFWYRQDPGLGLRLIYFSYDVKMKEKGDIPEGYSVSREKKERFSLILESASTNQTSMYLCASSLVRGGKGNYEQYFGPGTRLTVT.

This clonotype was seen once. The V and J genes are TRBV2 and TRBJ1-2; D is possibly TRBD1 (6 bases). V was cut by 1 base and J by 5 bases, with 14 bases left in between. The CDR3 loop spans 15 amino acids. In germline, CDR1 is SNHLY, CDR2 FYNNEI. CDR3 protein: CASSEVGGFGYGYTF. The CDR3 DNA sequence: TGTGCCAGCAGTGAAGTAGGGGGGTTTGGTTATGGCTACACCTTC.

The V and J genes are TRBV7-8 and TRBJ2-7; 7 nucleotides line up with TRBD1. With 3 bases clipped from V and 5 bases from J, the junction kept 10 bases outside the gene matches. CDR1 is SGHVS and CDR2 is FQNEAQ in the germline V gene. There are 15 residues in the CDR3. The CDR3 DNA reads as TGTGCCAGCAGCTTCGCCGGGACAGTCCCCAACGAGCAGTACTTC. It translates to CASSFAGTVPNEQYF.

The chain links TRBV2 to TRBJ2-5; possible D gene TRBD1, 7 bases. Germline CDR1 is SNHLY and CDR2 is FYNNEI. The CDR3 loop spans 13 amino acids. The V end was cut by 10 bases, the J end by 1 base, with 13 bases between. DNA of the CDR3: TGTGCCACCGGGGGACAGTTCCAAGAGACCCAGTACTTC. It yields the protein CATGGQFQETQYF.

This clonotype has only one observation. This sequence joins TRBV3-1 and TRBJ1-2; D is unresolved. Trimming cost V 1 base and J 4 bases, with 16 bases left between them. Germline assignment: CDR1 LGHDT and CDR2 YNNKEL (reference sequence). This CDR3 is built from 16 residues. CDR3 loop: CASSQVWAVGSYGYTF. CDR3 bases: TGTGCCAGCAGCCAAGTTTGGGCGGTGGGGAGCTATGGCTACACCTTC.

The rearrangement uses TRBV12-3 or TRBV12-4 and TRBJ2-4, with 8 nucleotides matching TRBD1. The J call is uncertain, as TRBJ2-5 better fits the DNA end. The length of the CDR3 is 12 residues. The CDR3 region has the DNA TGTGCCAGCTATCGACAGGGGGAGACCCAGTACTTC. Residues: CASYRQGETQYF.

The rearrangement uses TRBV12-3 or TRBV12-4 and TRBJ2-3; 7 bases match TRBD1. Losses at the gene ends were 5 bases for V and 0 bases for J; bases not matched to a gene: 8. The length of the CDR3 is 16 residues. The CDR3 bases are TGTGCCAGCAGTCCCGGGACAGACACTAGCACAGATACGCAGTATTTT. Residues: CASSPGTDTSTDTQYF.